These 29 T cell receptor beta chains originate from one sample sequenced in a study of CD8 T cells in ankylosing spondylitis. The study's findings and limits: Seemingly distinctive of ankylosing spondylitis blood was a TCR beta motif formed by eight highly homologous variants.

TCRdb ran MiXCR on the 5' RACE reads and lists one entry per CDR3 protein. The sample shows fewer than 450,000 distinct CDR3 sequences, over 15% of them seen only once. No antigen is known for these receptors. Sequencing input: blood, either unsorted or a sorted T cell fraction (not recorded which). The receptors come from a male donor with ankylosing spondylitis.

This clonotype was observed many times. The J gene is TRBJ2-4, the V gene TRBV12-3 or TRBV12-4; weak D call: TRBD2 (5 bases). The CDR3 extends over 15 amino acids. V was clipped by 3 bases and J by 0 bases, with 9 bases between them. The CDR3 region is CASSFMDLAKNIQYF. Here the CDR3 DNA reads TGTGCCAGCAGTTTTATGGACTTAGCCAAAAACATTCAGTACTTC.

The V gene is TRBV28, the J gene TRBJ1-2; 8 bases align to TRBD1. CDR3 length: 16 amino acids. Germline assignment: CDR1 MDHEN and CDR2 SYDVKM. Trimming cost V 6 bases and J 6 bases; bases outside gene matches: 15. The CDR3 region is CASRDPLGTGGNGYTF. DNA for the CDR3: TGTGCCAGCAGGGACCCACTGGGGACAGGAGGGAATGGCTACACCTTC.

This chain connects TRBV11-2 to TRBJ2-7; 9 bases are shared with TRBD1. CDR3 size: 19 residues. CDR1 is SGHAT, CDR2 FQNNGV, per germline. The V and J ends lost 4 bases and 0 bases, in that order; junction bases with no gene match: 16. This chain's CDR3 is CASSSNRDRVRLSSYEQYF. CDR3 nucleotides: TGTGCCAGCAGCTCGAACCGGGACAGGGTCCGACTGAGCTCCTACGAGCAGTACTTC.

This clonotype was seen only a few times. The CDR3 loop is CASSGGLAGAGYTQYF. The DNA of the CDR3 is TGTGCCAGCAGTGGGGGACTAGCGGGGGCCGGTTATACGCAGTATTTT. V gene TRBV12-3 or TRBV12-4 combines with J gene TRBJ2-3; 14 nucleotides match TRBD2. The CDR3 sequence is 16 residues long. After removal of 5 bases from V and 7 bases from J, the junction contained 8 bases not matched to a gene.

This clonotype was counted between two and nine times. This sequence joins TRBV20-1 and TRBJ2-1; D unresolved. CDR3 size: 15 residues. V lost 6 bases and J 7 bases, leaving 22 bases between the germline ends. Germline lookup yields CDR1 DFQATT and CDR2 SNEGSKA (reference sequence). The CDR3 spells CSALDYLGLTNEQFF. The CDR3 DNA is TGCAGTGCCCTAGATTATCTAGGTTTAACGAATGAGCAGTTCTTC.

This clonotype was seen only a few times. The rearrangement links TRBV28 to TRBJ1-1; 8 bases align to TRBD1. This CDR3 has 15 amino acids. The V segment lost 1 base and the J segment 5 bases; nucleotides outside the gene matches: 6. Germline assignment: CDR1 MDHEN and CDR2 SYDVKM. The CDR3 sequence is CASSLSGGARTEAFF. The CDR3 bases are TGTGCCAGCAGTTTATCAGGGGGCGCGCGGACTGAAGCTTTCTTT.

The genes are TRBV11-2 and TRBJ2-1; possibly TRBD2 for D (5 bases). V was trimmed by 2 bases and J by 13 bases, leaving 9 bases between them. The CDR3 has 11 residues. Looked up from germline, CDR1 is SGHAT and CDR2 is FQNNGV. The CDR3 here is CASSLNGDQFF. In DNA form, the CDR3 reads TGTGCCAGCAGCTTAAACGGGGATCAGTTCTTC.

This clonotype was counted only a few times. V gene TRBV5-1 combines with J gene TRBJ2-1; TRBD2 matches 8 bases. Trimming removed 1 base from V and 6 bases from J; junction bases left unmatched: 12. This CDR3 comprises 17 residues. From germline, CDR1 is SGHRS and CDR2 YFSETQ. The CDR3 region is CASSLYAGGQYRNEQFF. The DNA for the CDR3 is TGCGCCAGCAGCTTGTATGCGGGAGGACAGTATCGCAATGAGCAGTTCTTC.

This clonotype has just a few counts. The chain carries TRBV20-1 and TRBJ1-1; 8 bases agree with TRBD1. CDR1 DFQATT and CDR2 SNEGSKA come from the germline V gene (reference sequence). The CDR3 has 14 amino acids. V dropped 1 base and J dropped 7; count of bases not matched to a gene: 8. This chain's CDR3 is CSARGQGAVGEAFF. CDR3 in DNA: TGCAGTGCTAGAGGGCAGGGGGCAGTCGGTGAAGCTTTCTTT.

The chain joins TRBV11-2 to TRBJ2-5; 9 nucleotides line up with TRBD1. CDR3 size: 15 residues. Per germline, CDR1 SGHAT and CDR2 FQNNGV. After removal of 5 bases from V and 4 bases from J, the junction contained 8 bases not matched to a gene. The CDR3 DNA follows: TGTGCCAGCAGCCCGGACAGGGGACGATTAGAGACCCAGTACTTC. Translating it yields CASSPDRGRLETQYF. The whole variable domain, filled in from reference TRBV11-2 and TRBJ2-5, reads EAGVAQSPRYKIIEKRQSVAFWCNPISGHATLYWYQQILGQGPKLLIQFQNNGVVDDSQLPKDRFSAERLKGVDSTLKIQPAKLEDSAVYLCASSPDRGRLETQYFGPGTRLLVL.

This clonotype appeared a few times. J is TRBJ2-3 and V is TRBV6-1; TRBD1 or TRBD2 may be the D gene (6 bases each). Per the germline V gene, CDR1 is MNHNS and CDR2 is SASEGT. The CDR3 loop spans 15 amino acids. V was cut by 7 bases and J by 1 base, with 15 bases left in between. CDR3 amino acids: CASTLLEGGTDTQYF. CDR3 coding DNA: TGTGCCAGCACCCTACTGGAGGGGGGCACAGATACGCAGTATTTT.

The chain uses TRBV2 and TRBJ1-6, with TRBD1 identical over 7 bases. The CDR3 length is 14 residues. V lost 6 bases, J lost 9 bases, and 8 bases stayed unmatched. Germline V lookup: CDR1 SNHLY, CDR2 FYNNEI. In DNA, the CDR3 is TGTGCCAGCAGACGGGACAGCGCTTTTTCACCCCTCCACTTT. Translation gives CASRRDSAFSPLHF.

There are many counts of this clonotype. V is TRBV6-2 or TRBV6-3 and J is TRBJ1-1; D not resolved. CDR1 is MNHEY and CDR2 is SVGEGT in the germline V gene. The CDR3 is made up of 12 amino acids. V lost 3 bases to trimming and J lost 2 bases, with 4 bases between them. CDR3 sequence: CASSYPNTEAFF. CDR3 DNA sequence: TGTGCCAGCAGTTATCCTAACACTGAAGCTTTCTTT.

J is TRBJ2-3 and V is TRBV29-1; 9 nucleotides match TRBD2. V trimming: 0 bases; J trimming: 5 bases; junction bases outside the gene matches: 6. Per the germline V gene, CDR1 is SQVTM and CDR2 is ANQGSEA. There are 15 residues in the CDR3. The CDR3 loop reads CSVEDSGSSGDTQYF. The CDR3 DNA reads as TGCAGCGTTGAAGATAGCGGGAGCTCCGGAGATACGCAGTATTTT.

The chain recombines TRBV6-2 or TRBV6-3 with TRBJ2-1; TRBD1 might be the D (6 bases). The CDR3 extends over 17 amino acids. CDR1 MNHEY and CDR2 SVGEGT come from the germline V gene. The V gene lost 0 bases and the J gene lost 7 bases, with 19 bases spanning the gap. CDR3 loop: CASSYSIRTRGLNEQFF. CDR3 DNA sequence: TGTGCCAGCAGTTACTCGATTAGGACCAGGGGTCTGAATGAGCAGTTCTTC.

The J gene is TRBJ1-1, the V gene TRBV27; 9 positions match TRBD1. CDR1 is MNHEY, CDR2 SMNVEV, per germline (reference sequence). This CDR3 is built from 16 residues. Trimming cost V 6 bases and J 5 bases; bases outside gene matches: 13. CDR3 protein: CASSPGQGWQETEAFF. The DNA of the CDR3 is TGTGCCAGCAGCCCGGGACAGGGATGGCAGGAAACTGAAGCTTTCTTT.

The genes are TRBV14 and TRBJ2-5; D gene uncertain. Germline V lookup: CDR1 SGHDN, CDR2 FVKESK. The CDR3 totals 15 residues. The V end lost 0 bases, the J end lost 5 bases, and 13 bases lay between the germline ends. The CDR3 protein is CASSQDIRRVETQYF. The CDR3 region has the DNA TGTGCCAGCAGCCAAGATATTAGACGGGTGGAGACCCAGTACTTC.

As concerns this clonotype: This may be a read error, as it is one base from a much larger clone. CDR3 residues: CSSSPRAGHVYGYTF. For the CDR3, the DNA is TGTTCCAGCAGTCCTCGGGCGGGCCACGTTTATGGCTACACCTTC. The chain couples TRBV12-3 or TRBV12-4 to TRBJ1-2, with unresolved D. CDR3 size: 15 residues.

This clonotype was seen repeatedly, ten times or more. The chain employs TRBV7-2 and TRBJ1-5; the D is unclear. CDR1 is SGHTA, CDR2 FQGNSA, per germline. This CDR3 is built from 12 residues. V dropped 4 bases and J dropped 3 bases, with 4 bases sitting between them. CDR3: CASSSPNQPQHF. Here the CDR3 DNA reads TGTGCCAGCAGCTCACCCAATCAGCCCCAGCATTTT. The full variable domain, rest sourced from reference TRBV7-2 and TRBJ1-5, is GAGVSQSPSNKVTEKGKDVELRCDPISGHTALYWYRQSLGQGLEFLIYFQGNSAPDKSGLPSDRFSAERTGGSVSTLTIQRTQQEDSAVYLCASSSPNQPQHFGDGTRLSIL.

Only a few counts were recorded for this clonotype. The rearrangement links TRBV3-1 to TRBJ2-7; 9 bases fit TRBD1. The germline V gene encodes CDR1 LGHDT and CDR2 YNNKEL (reference sequence). CDR3 size: 15 residues. Trimming cost V 4 bases and J 2 bases; bases outside gene matches: 6. CDR3 region: CASSPATGGAYEQYF. CDR3 DNA: TGTGCCAGCAGCCCAGCGACAGGGGGGGCCTACGAGCAGTACTTC.

The chain is built from TRBV12-3 or TRBV12-4 and TRBJ1-2; D is unresolved. The V end lost 7 bases, the J end lost 0 bases, and 15 bases lay between the germline ends. The CDR3 contains 15 residues. CDR3 sequence reads: CASTPGLITNYGYTF. The CDR3 DNA is TGTGCCAGCACCCCGGGTTTAATCACTAACTATGGCTACACCTTC.

This clonotype has ten or more counts. The V gene is TRBV12-3 or TRBV12-4, the J gene TRBJ2-3; D tentatively fits TRBD1 or TRBD2 (5 bases each). The CDR3 length is 14 residues. Trimming cost V 2 bases and J 0 bases, with 6 bases left between them. CDR3 residues: CASSLRDSTDTQYF. As DNA, the CDR3 is TGTGCCAGCAGTTTACGGGACAGCACAGATACGCAGTATTTT.

The V gene is TRBV3-1, the J gene TRBJ1-6, with D uncertain. Germline V CDR1 and CDR2: LGHDT, YNNKEL (reference sequence). The CDR3 consists of 14 residues. V lost 4 bases to trimming and J lost 10 bases, with 14 bases between them. The CDR3 DNA follows: TGTGCCAGCAGCCCCTCGTATCAGGACTCACCCCTCCACTTT. Its translation: CASSPSYQDSPLHF.

In this sample, this clonotype turned up a few times. The chain links TRBV29-1 to TRBJ1-1; the D gene is possibly TRBD1 (5 bases). Trimming pared 0 bases from V and 1 base from J, leaving 12 bases between. CDR1 is SQVTM and CDR2 is ANQGSEA in the germline V gene. The CDR3 runs to 15 residues. The CDR3 DNA is TGCAGCGTTGAAGATCGGGAGGGACCGAACACTGAAGCTTTCTTT. This encodes CSVEDREGPNTEAFF. The full variable domain, completed using reference TRBV29-1 and TRBJ1-1, is SAVISQKPSRDICQRGTSLTIQCQVDSQVTMMFWYRQQPGQSLTLIATANQGSEATYESGFVIDKFPISRPNLTFSTLTVSNMSPEDSSIYLCSVEDREGPNTEAFFGQGTRLTVV.

The DNA for the CDR3 is TGTGCCAGTAGTCGGGGGGACCTCTGGGACTATGGCTACACCTTC. This codes for CASSRGDLWDYGYTF. This chain uses TRBV19 with TRBJ1-2; TRBD1 might be the D (5 bases). Trimming left V 5 bases short and J 3 bases short, with 16 bases between. Germline loops: CDR1 LNHDA, CDR2 SQIVND (reference sequence). CDR3 length: 15 residues.

This clonotype has a count of ten or more. The CDR3: CASSSRQGRAEAFF. CDR3 DNA: TGTGCCAGCAGTTCTAGACAGGGAAGGGCTGAAGCTTTCTTT. The chain is built from TRBV6-5 and TRBJ1-1; 7 nucleotides agree with TRBD1. Germline V gene sequence: CDR1 MNHEY, CDR2 SVGAGI. The ends lost 4 bases at V and 6 bases at J; junction bases unmatched: 8. This CDR3 contains 14 residues.

This clonotype was counted a few times. The chain recombines TRBV20-1 with TRBJ1-1; TRBD1 matches 7 bases. Germline CDR1 and CDR2: DFQATT and SNEGSKA (reference sequence). The CDR3 has 17 amino acids. V gave up 3 bases and J gave up 3 bases; unmatched junction bases: 16. CDR3 residues: CSASLLQGGYQDTEAFF. The DNA for the CDR3 is TGCAGTGCTAGTCTTCTTCAGGGGGGATATCAGGACACTGAAGCTTTCTTT.

The genes are TRBV2 and TRBJ2-1; tentative D call: TRBD2 (7 bases). The CDR3 totals 16 residues. The V gene lost 5 bases and the J gene lost 3 bases, with 17 bases spanning the gap. CDR1 and CDR2 (germline): SNHLY, FYNNEI. CDR3 in DNA: TGTGCCAGCAGTCCCGTAGAGGGGGGGATCTACAATGAGCAGTTCTTC. Its protein is CASSPVEGGIYNEQFF.

This clonotype was picked up a small number of times. V and J are TRBV28 and TRBJ1-6; possible D gene TRBD1, 5 bases. CDR1 and CDR2 from the germline V gene are MDHEN and SYDVKM. The CDR3 sequence is 14 residues long. The V end was cut by 6 bases, the J end by 7 bases, with 13 bases between. For the CDR3, the DNA is TGTGCCAGCAGCTACGACAGAAGAAATTCACCCCTCCACTTT. Translated, it gives CASSYDRRNSPLHF.